This is a list of T cell receptor beta chains from one sample in a study of T cells in Graves' hyperthyroidism and ophthalmopathy. TCRdb recomputed calls from the multiplex PCR reads with MiXCR, one row per CDR3 protein. The repertoire consists of 150,000 or so distinct CDR3 sequences, with 22% occurring once and the leading ten covering about two thirds. The sequenced material came from blood. Every receptor here comes from a woman between 45 and 65 years old with Graves' hyperthyroidism that later progressed to Graves' ophthalmopathy. The conserved cysteine and the conserved F or W are not part of the CDR3 here.

v_call cdr3_aa
TRBV3-1 ASSQAVRGNNEQF
TRBV20-1 SAPPVSGGSYEQY
TRBV5-1 ASSQPGPENTEAF
TRBV3-1 ASSLRAGVSGANVLT
TRBV11-2 ASSPNRGADGYT
TRBV28 ASSSSGTGYQPQH
TRBV20-1 SAPNLAAYNEQF
TRBV20-1 SAPGGETQY
TRBV10-3 AISENPGAHYEQY
TRBV5-1 ASSLEPGGSYEQY
TRBV7-9 ASSVGALTGELF
TRBV28 ASSQGGFVNQPQH
TRBV4-2 ASSRQHANTEAF
TRBV19 ASSTSTGNTIY
TRBV30 AWSRGTYEQY
TRBV27 ASSLIGRGREQY
TRBV20-1 SAEILGEIYNSPLH
TRBV10-3 AISPGPFNEQF